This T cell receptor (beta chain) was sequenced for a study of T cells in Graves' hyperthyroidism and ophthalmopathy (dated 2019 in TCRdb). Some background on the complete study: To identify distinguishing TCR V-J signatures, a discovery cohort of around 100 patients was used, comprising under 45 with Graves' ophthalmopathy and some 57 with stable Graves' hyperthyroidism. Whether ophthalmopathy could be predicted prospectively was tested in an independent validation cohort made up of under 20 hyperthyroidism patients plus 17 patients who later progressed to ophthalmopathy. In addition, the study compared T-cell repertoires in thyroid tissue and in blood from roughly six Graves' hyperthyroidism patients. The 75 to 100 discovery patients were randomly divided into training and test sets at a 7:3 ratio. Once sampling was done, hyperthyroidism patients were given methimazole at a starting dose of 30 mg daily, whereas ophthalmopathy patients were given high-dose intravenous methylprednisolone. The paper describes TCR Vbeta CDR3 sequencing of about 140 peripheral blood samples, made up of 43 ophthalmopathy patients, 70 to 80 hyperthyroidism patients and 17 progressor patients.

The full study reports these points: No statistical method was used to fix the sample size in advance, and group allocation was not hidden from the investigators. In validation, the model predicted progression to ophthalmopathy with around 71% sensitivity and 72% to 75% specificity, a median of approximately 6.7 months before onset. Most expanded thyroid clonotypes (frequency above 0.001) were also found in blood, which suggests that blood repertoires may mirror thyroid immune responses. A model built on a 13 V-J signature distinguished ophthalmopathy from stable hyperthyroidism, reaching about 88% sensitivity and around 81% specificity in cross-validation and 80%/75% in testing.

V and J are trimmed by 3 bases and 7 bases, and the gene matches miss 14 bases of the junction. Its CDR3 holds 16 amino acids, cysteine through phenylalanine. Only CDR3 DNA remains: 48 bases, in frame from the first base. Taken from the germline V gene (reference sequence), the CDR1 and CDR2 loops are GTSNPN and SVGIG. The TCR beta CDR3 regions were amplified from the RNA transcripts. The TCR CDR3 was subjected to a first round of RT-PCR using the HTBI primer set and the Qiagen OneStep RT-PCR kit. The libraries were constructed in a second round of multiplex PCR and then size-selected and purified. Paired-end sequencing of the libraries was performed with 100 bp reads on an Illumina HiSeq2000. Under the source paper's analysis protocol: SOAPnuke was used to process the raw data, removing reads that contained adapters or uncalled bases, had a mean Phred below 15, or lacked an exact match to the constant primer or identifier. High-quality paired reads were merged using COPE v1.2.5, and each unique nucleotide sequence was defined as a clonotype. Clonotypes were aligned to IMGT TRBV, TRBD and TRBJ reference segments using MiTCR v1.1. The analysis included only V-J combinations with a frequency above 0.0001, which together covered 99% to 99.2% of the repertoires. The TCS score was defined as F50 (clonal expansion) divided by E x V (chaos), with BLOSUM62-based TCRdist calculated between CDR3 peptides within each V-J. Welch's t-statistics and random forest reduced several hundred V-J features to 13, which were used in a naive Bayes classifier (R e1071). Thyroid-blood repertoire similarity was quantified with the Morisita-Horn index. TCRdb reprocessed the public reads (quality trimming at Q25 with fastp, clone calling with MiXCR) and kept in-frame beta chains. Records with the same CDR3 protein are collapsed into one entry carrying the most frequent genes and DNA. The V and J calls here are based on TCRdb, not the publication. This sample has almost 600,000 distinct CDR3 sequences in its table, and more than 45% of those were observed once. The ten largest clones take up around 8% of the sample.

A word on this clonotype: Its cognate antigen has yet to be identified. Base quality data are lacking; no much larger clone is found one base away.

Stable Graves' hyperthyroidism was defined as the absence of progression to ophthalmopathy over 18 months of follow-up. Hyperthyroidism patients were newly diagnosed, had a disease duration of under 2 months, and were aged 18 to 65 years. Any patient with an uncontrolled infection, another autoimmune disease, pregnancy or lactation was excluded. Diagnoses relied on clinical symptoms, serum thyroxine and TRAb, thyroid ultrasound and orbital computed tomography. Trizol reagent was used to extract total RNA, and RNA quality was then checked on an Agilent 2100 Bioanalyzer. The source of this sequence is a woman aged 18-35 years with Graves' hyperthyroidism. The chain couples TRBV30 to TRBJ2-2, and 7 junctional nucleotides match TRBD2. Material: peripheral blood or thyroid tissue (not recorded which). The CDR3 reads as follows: CAWSHGRIGRIGELFF. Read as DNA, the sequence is TGTGCCTGGAGCCATGGGCGGATCGGGAGGATCGGGGAGCTGTTTTTT.